This T cell receptor beta chain was documented in a study of siplizumab effects on memory and regulatory T cells. Libraries were prepared by immunoSEQ multiplex PCR; TCRdb keeps only in-frame clonotypes and omits some of them. The data show tens of thousands of clones, with over 80% seen just once and 1.5% held by the top ten. From germline, CDR1 is GTSNPN and CDR2 SVGIG (reference sequence). CDR3 length: 14 residues. V was pared by 3 bases and J by 6 bases, with 7 bases of the junction left unmatched. Study-level results: Sequences below about 10^-5 frequency were poorly captured. As a result, only a minor fraction of alloreactive clones mapped to unstimulated subsets. Siplizumab produced a significant reduction in alloreactive sequences that were traceable to unstimulated CD4+ memory cells. Apparently key alloresponse contributors, naive T cells also seemed more diverse than memory cells. In controls, around 30% of mappable alloreactive CD4+ clones were Treg-derived on average, versus 68.8% with siplizumab.

Note on this clone: Its target is unknown.

Source material: Tregs sorted from blood. The TCR comes from a human donor in good health. The gene calls are TRBV30 and TRBJ1-5; 8 nucleotides line up with TRBD1. The CDR3: CAWRRQGAGQPQHF. The CDR3 DNA reads as TGTGCCTGGAGGAGGCAGGGGGCCGGTCAGCCCCAGCATTTT.